A selection of T cell receptor beta chains follows, all from one sample in a study of CD4+ T cells in melanoma. The protocol was immunoSEQ multiplex PCR, while the TCRdb copy is restricted to in-frame clones and leaves out a portion. The sample holds about 54,000 clones, approximately 74% seen once. The material sequenced was tumor tissue. These receptors originate from a human donor with melanoma. Each CDR3 is given with its conserved first and last residue. A D gene is named only where the DNA matches it firmly. Some rows have no size entry. The others give once, few or many, or a class for an expanded clone.

v_call: TRBV5-1; j_call: TRBJ1-2; d_call: TRBD1; clone_size: many; cdr3_nt: TGCGCCAGCAGACAGGGGACAACCTATGGCTACACCTTC; cdr3_aa: CASRQGTTYGYTF
v_call: TRBV28; j_call: TRBJ1-5; d_call: -; clone_size: -; cdr3_nt: TGTGCCAGCAGTTCCTATGGCAATCAGCCCCAGCATTTT; cdr3_aa: CASSSYGNQPQHF
v_call: TRBV4-3; j_call: TRBJ2-7; d_call: TRBD1; clone_size: -; cdr3_nt: TGCGCCAGCAGCCATACCGGGACAGGTACCTACGAGCAGTACTTC; cdr3_aa: CASSHTGTGTYEQYF
v_call: TRBV5-8; j_call: TRBJ2-1; d_call: -; clone_size: -; cdr3_nt: TGTGCCAGCAGCATAGTGGGTTTCAACAATGAGCAGTTCTTC; cdr3_aa: CASSIVGFNNEQFF
v_call: TRBV7-9; j_call: TRBJ2-3; d_call: -; clone_size: few; cdr3_nt: TGTGCCAGCAGCTTAATCGCGGAGGGTTCACAGTATTTT; cdr3_aa: CASSLIAEGSQYF
v_call: TRBV4-1; j_call: TRBJ2-3; d_call: -; clone_size: -; cdr3_nt: TGCGCCAGCAGCCAATGGGCTAGCACAGATACGCAGTATTTT; cdr3_aa: CASSQWASTDTQYF
v_call: TRBV7-2; j_call: TRBJ1-2; d_call: -; clone_size: -; cdr3_nt: TGTGCCAGCAGCCCCGTCGCCGGCTACACCTTC; cdr3_aa: CASSPVAGYTF
v_call: TRBV19; j_call: TRBJ1-1; d_call: -; clone_size: few; cdr3_nt: TGTGCCAGTAGTACCCAGCTGAGGACTGAAGCTTTCTTT; cdr3_aa: CASSTQLRTEAFF
v_call: TRBV7-2; j_call: TRBJ1-2; d_call: -; clone_size: -; cdr3_nt: TGTGCCAGCAGCTTAGCGGATACAGGGAAAAACTATGGCTACACCTTC; cdr3_aa: CASSLADTGKNYGYTF
v_call: TRBV29-1; j_call: TRBJ1-1; d_call: -; clone_size: -; cdr3_nt: TGCAGCGTTGAAGAGGGGACCACCACTGAAGCTTTCTTT; cdr3_aa: CSVEEGTTTEAFF
v_call: TRBV7-8; j_call: TRBJ1-2; d_call: TRBD1; clone_size: -; cdr3_nt: TGTGCCAGCAGCTTAGGGACAGGATATGGCTACACCTTC; cdr3_aa: CASSLGTGYGYTF
v_call: TRBV15; j_call: TRBJ2-3; d_call: -; clone_size: -; cdr3_nt: TGTGCCACCAGCAGTCTAGGGATAACAGATACGCAGTATTTT; cdr3_aa: CATSSLGITDTQYF
v_call: TRBV7-8; j_call: TRBJ1-2; d_call: -; clone_size: -; cdr3_nt: TGTGCCAGCAGCCCAGAGGGGGGGGCGAGTGGTGGCTACACCTTC; cdr3_aa: CASSPEGGASGGYTF
v_call: TRBV7-6; j_call: TRBJ2-7; d_call: TRBD1; clone_size: -; cdr3_nt: TGTGCCAGCAGCTTATTCCCCCCGACAGGGGAGAGCGAGCAGTACTTC; cdr3_aa: CASSLFPPTGESEQYF
v_call: TRBV7-9; j_call: TRBJ2-7; d_call: TRBD1; clone_size: -; cdr3_nt: TGTGCCAGCAGCTCACTCCGGGACAGGGGGAACGAGCAGTACTTC; cdr3_aa: CASSSLRDRGNEQYF
v_call: TRBV5-6; j_call: TRBJ2-1; d_call: TRBD2; clone_size: -; cdr3_nt: TGTGCCAGCAGCTTTGCCCTAGCGGGGGAGTTCTTC; cdr3_aa: CASSFALAGEFF
v_call: TRBV29-1; j_call: TRBJ2-7; d_call: -; clone_size: many; cdr3_nt: TGCAGCGCCGCAGGAGTGGGGGCCTACGAGCAGTACTTC; cdr3_aa: CSAAGVGAYEQYF
v_call: TRBV14; j_call: TRBJ2-3; d_call: -; clone_size: few; cdr3_nt: TGTGCCAGCAGCCAAGATTACGGAGTTAATACGCAGTATTTT; cdr3_aa: CASSQDYGVNTQYF
v_call: TRBV6-6; j_call: TRBJ2-5; d_call: -; clone_size: -; cdr3_nt: TGTGCCAGCAGTCAAGGGGCAGGGGAAGAGACCCAGTACTTC; cdr3_aa: CASSQGAGEETQYF
v_call: TRBV27; j_call: TRBJ2-7; d_call: -; clone_size: once; cdr3_nt: TGTGCCAGCAGACGACAGGAGACCTACGAGCAGTACTTC; cdr3_aa: CASRRQETYEQYF
v_call: TRBV5-4; j_call: TRBJ2-1; d_call: -; clone_size: once; cdr3_nt: TGTGCCAGCAGCTTGGGGGCAGGGGGGATATACAATGAGCAGTTCTTC; cdr3_aa: CASSLGAGGIYNEQFF
v_call: TRBV19; j_call: TRBJ1-5; d_call: TRBD1; clone_size: many; cdr3_nt: TGTGCCAGTTGGGACAGGGGACAGCCCCAGCATTTT; cdr3_aa: CASWDRGQPQHF
v_call: TRBV7-9; j_call: TRBJ2-5; d_call: TRBD2; clone_size: -; cdr3_nt: TGTGCCAGCTCCCCTTGGGGGGGGTTAGAGACCCAGTACTTC; cdr3_aa: CASSPWGGLETQYF
v_call: TRBV6-1; j_call: TRBJ1-1; d_call: -; clone_size: -; cdr3_nt: TGTGCCAGCAGTGACCTGACGAGAGCTACTGAAGCTTTCTTT; cdr3_aa: CASSDLTRATEAFF
v_call: TRBV5-1; j_call: TRBJ1-3; d_call: -; clone_size: few; cdr3_nt: TGCGCCAGCAGCCCTGACGCGAGCTCTGGAAACACCATATATTTT; cdr3_aa: CASSPDASSGNTIYF
v_call: TRBV7-3; j_call: TRBJ2-3; d_call: TRBD1; clone_size: -; cdr3_nt: TGTGCCAGCAGCTTTGGCCAGGGACAGCCCATCGATACGCAGTATTTT; cdr3_aa: CASSFGQGQPIDTQYF
v_call: TRBV5-8; j_call: TRBJ1-4; d_call: -; clone_size: -; cdr3_nt: TGTGCCAGCAGCTTGGGCTCGTTCGTGGGGGACGGCGGTGAAAAACTGTTTTTT; cdr3_aa: CASSLGSFVGDGGEKLFF
v_call: TRBV18; j_call: TRBJ2-1; d_call: TRBD1; clone_size: many; cdr3_nt: TGTGCCAGCTCACCAACTTGGACAGGGCGAACCTACAATGAGCAGTTCTTC; cdr3_aa: CASSPTWTGRTYNEQFF